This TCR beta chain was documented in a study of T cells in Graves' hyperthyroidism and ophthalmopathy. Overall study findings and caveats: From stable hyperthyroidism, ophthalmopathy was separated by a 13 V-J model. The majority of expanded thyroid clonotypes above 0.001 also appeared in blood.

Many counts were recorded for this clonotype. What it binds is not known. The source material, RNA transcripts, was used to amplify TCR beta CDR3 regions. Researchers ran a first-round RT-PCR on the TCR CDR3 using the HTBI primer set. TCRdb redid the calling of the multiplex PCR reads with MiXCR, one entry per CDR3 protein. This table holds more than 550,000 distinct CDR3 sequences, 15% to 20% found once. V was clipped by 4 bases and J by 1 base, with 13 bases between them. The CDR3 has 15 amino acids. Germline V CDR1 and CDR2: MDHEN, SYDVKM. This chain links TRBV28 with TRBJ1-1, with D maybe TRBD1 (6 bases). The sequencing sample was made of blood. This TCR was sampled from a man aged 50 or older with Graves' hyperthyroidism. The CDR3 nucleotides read TGTGCCAGCAGTTCGGACAGTTATTCGAACACTGAAGCTTTCTTT. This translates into CASSSDSYSNTEAFF. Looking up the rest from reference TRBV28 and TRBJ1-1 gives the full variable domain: DVKVTQSSRYLVKRTGEKVFLECVQDMDHENMFWYRQDPGLGLRLIYFSYDVKMKEKGDIPEGYSVSREKKERFSLILESASTNQTSMYLCASSSDSYSNTEAFFGQGTRLTVV.